This TCR beta chain was sequenced for a study of T cell responses to AZD1222 COVID-19 vaccine. Trimming removed 7 bases from V and 10 bases from J, with 19 bases in between. CDR1 is SNHLY and CDR2 is FYNNEI in the germline V gene. CDR3 length equals 13 residues. Profiling relied on immunoSEQ multiplex PCR, and the TCRdb table lists in-frame clones only, not all of them. The sample holds around 84,000 clones, roughly 86% seen once. The chain couples TRBV2 to TRBJ1-1; possible D gene TRBD1, 6 bases. This sequence was found in an adult in good health. Sample: peripheral blood, taken on day 0 of AZD1222 vaccination. In nucleotides, the CDR3 is TGTGCCAGCACCCGGACAGTGGCGCTAGGAGCTTTCTTT. The encoded protein is CASTRTVALGAFF.